This TCR beta chain was identified in a study of shared clonotypes between healthy human individuals. Study in general: Each donor had three CD4 naive, three CD4 memory, two CD8 naive and one CD8 memory plate. Study-level results: Clonotypes shared by all four donors outscored non-shared clonotypes in generation probability.

This CDR3 spans 13 amino acids. The V gene lost 3 bases and the J gene lost 10 bases, with 13 bases spanning the gap. The germline gives CDR1 MNHEY, CDR2 SMNVEV (reference sequence). About this clone: Its specificity is not known.

Libraries were prepared by immunoSEQ multiplex PCR; TCRdb keeps only in-frame clonotypes and omits some of them. The sample holds a few million clones, over 85% seen once. The sequenced sample was naive CD4+ T cells from PBMCs. Subset defined: CD45RA+ positively selected. This receptor was identified in a man aged 18-30 years in good health. Some clones in this sample may be carry-over from other donors' samples. This chain connects TRBV27 to TRBJ2-1, with D uncertain. The CDR3 is CASSFMTAGEQFF. The CDR3 DNA is TGTGCCAGCAGTTTTATGACGGCCGGCGAGCAGTTCTTC.